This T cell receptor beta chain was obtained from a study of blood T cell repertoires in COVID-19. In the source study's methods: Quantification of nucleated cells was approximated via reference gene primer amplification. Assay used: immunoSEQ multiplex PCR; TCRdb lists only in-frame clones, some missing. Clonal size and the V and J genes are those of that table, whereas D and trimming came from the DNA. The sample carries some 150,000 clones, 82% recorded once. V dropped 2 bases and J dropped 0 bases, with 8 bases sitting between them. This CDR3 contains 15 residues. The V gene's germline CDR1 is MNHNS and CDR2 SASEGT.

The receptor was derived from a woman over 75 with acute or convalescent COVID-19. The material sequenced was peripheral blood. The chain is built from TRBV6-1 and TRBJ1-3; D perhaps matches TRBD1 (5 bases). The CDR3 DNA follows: TGTGCCAGCAGTGAACGGGGGAACTCTGGAAACACCATATATTTT. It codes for CASSERGNSGNTIYF.